The next 28 T cell receptor beta chains were all read from a single sample in a study of cytomegalovirus exposure and HLA in healthy donors. Profiling relied on immunoSEQ multiplex PCR, and the TCRdb table lists in-frame clones only, not all of them. The sample lists approximately 100,000 clones, more than 75% seen once, with about 6.5% in the top ten. Sequencing used PBMCs. These receptors were obtained from a man between 18 and 35 years old in good health and CMV-seropositive.

The genes are TRBV28 and TRBJ2-1; 16 nucleotides match TRBD2. Trimming cost V 6 bases and J 0 bases; bases outside gene matches: 11. CDR3 length: 20 residues. CDR1 and CDR2 from the germline V gene are MDHEN and SYDVKM. The CDR3 loop reads CASRTGLAGGPPSSYNEQFF. The CDR3 DNA follows: TGTGCCAGCAGGACGGGACTAGCGGGAGGGCCCCCAAGCTCCTACAATGAGCAGTTCTTC.

This clone has only one observation. V is TRBV5-1 and J is TRBJ2-1, with no clear D. Trimming shortened V by 0 bases and J by 2 bases, and 12 bases separated the two germline ends. The CDR3 totals 16 residues. Germline V gene data show CDR1 as SGHRS and CDR2 as YFSETQ. In DNA, the CDR3 is TGCGCCAGCAGCTTGGCACTGGGCGTCCCCTACAATGAGCAGTTCTTC. Amino acids: CASSLALGVPYNEQFF.

The chain links TRBV10-3 to TRBJ2-7; 8 positions agree with TRBD1. The germline gives CDR1 ENHRY, CDR2 SYGVKD. The CDR3 length is 16 residues. The V segment lost 4 bases and the J segment 0 bases; nucleotides outside the gene matches: 8. CDR3 in amino acids: CAISVSDRGPSYEQYF. CDR3 DNA: TGTGCCATCAGTGTCTCAGACAGGGGCCCCTCCTACGAGCAGTACTTC.

V is TRBV6-5 and J is TRBJ2-7, with D uncertain. Germline values: CDR1 MNHEY, CDR2 SVGAGI. CDR3 length equals 15 residues. V was clipped by 2 bases and J by 0 bases, with 11 bases between them. CDR3 loop: CASSYTAAASYEQYF. DNA of the CDR3: TGTGCCAGCAGTTACACCGCGGCAGCCTCCTACGAGCAGTACTTC.

V gene TRBV5-8 combines with J gene TRBJ2-7; 7 positions agree with TRBD2. CDR3 length: 14 residues. Trimming cost V 4 bases and J 6 bases; bases outside gene matches: 10. Germline values: CDR1 SGHTS, CDR2 YDEGEE. The CDR3 here is CASSGGVGTGEQYF. The CDR3 DNA follows: TGTGCCAGCAGCGGGGGGGTCGGGACGGGCGAGCAGTACTTC.

The gene calls are TRBV5-4 and TRBJ2-3, with D possibly matching TRBD1 (6 bases). CDR1 SGHNT and CDR2 YYREEE come from the germline V gene (reference sequence). V lost 3 bases and J lost 2, with 13 bases in between. The CDR3 is made up of 15 amino acids. CDR3 amino acids: CASSSPGTTTDTQYF. CDR3 DNA: TGTGCCAGCAGCTCGCCAGGGACAACCACAGATACGCAGTATTTT.

The rearrangement uses TRBV6-5 and TRBJ1-3; D may be TRBD1 (5 bases). Trimming left V 4 bases short and J 0 bases short, with 7 bases between. The CDR3 has 14 amino acids. Looked up from germline, CDR1 is MNHEY and CDR2 is SVGAGI. The CDR3 nucleotides are TGTGCCAGCAGTTGGCAGGGCTCTGGAAACACCATATATTTT. It encodes CASSWQGSGNTIYF.

The rearrangement uses TRBV4-3 and TRBJ1-1; 9 nucleotides line up with TRBD1. The CDR3 has 16 amino acids. Germline V gives CDR1 LGHNA, CDR2 YSLEER. Unmatched junction bases numbered 12, after V lost 4 bases and J lost 6 bases. The CDR3 DNA reads as TGCGCCAGCAGCCCGCATTTCCGGGACAGGGACCCTGAAGCTTTCTTT. As protein: CASSPHFRDRDPEAFF.

This chain uses TRBV19 with TRBJ2-2; tentatively, D is TRBD2 (5 bases). The CDR3 extends over 14 amino acids. Trimming removed 6 bases at V and 1 base at J, with 9 bases between. Per germline, CDR1 LNHDA and CDR2 SQIVND (reference sequence). In DNA form, the CDR3 reads TGTGCCAGTAGAAGCCGGGGGAACACCGGGGAGCTGTTTTTT. This encodes CASRSRGNTGELFF.

The chain is built from TRBV7-2 and TRBJ1-1, with TRBD1 matching 7 bases. The J segment lost 7 bases and the V segment lost 4 bases, leaving 3 bases of the junction unmatched. The V gene's germline CDR1 is SGHTA and CDR2 FQGNSA. The CDR3 is made up of 12 amino acids. CDR3 sequence (DNA): TGTGCCAGCAGCTCGACAGGGAATGAAGCTTTCTTT. Amino acid sequence: CASSSTGNEAFF.

The rearrangement joins TRBV4-1 to TRBJ2-2, with 12 bases identical to TRBD2. The V gene's germline CDR1 is MGHRA and CDR2 YSYEKL. The CDR3 spans 17 residues. Germline trimming cut 1 base from V and 6 bases from J; bases unmatched to any gene: 6. The CDR3 loop is CASSQVFLAGGSGELFF. The CDR3 DNA sequence: TGCGCCAGCAGCCAAGTATTTCTAGCGGGAGGGTCCGGGGAGCTGTTTTTT.

This clone was observed once. The chain carries TRBV7-8 and TRBJ2-1; no clear D. V gave up 1 base and J gave up 0 bases, with 10 bases separating them. Germline V lookup: CDR1 SGHVS, CDR2 FQNEAQ. The length of the CDR3 is 16 residues. The chain's CDR3 is CASSLGSRNSYNEQFF. CDR3 nucleotide sequence: TGTGCCAGCAGCTTAGGGTCGCGGAACTCCTACAATGAGCAGTTCTTC.

The genes are TRBV4-2 and TRBJ2-4; 9 bases fit TRBD2. Looked up from germline, CDR1 is LGHNA and CDR2 is YNFKEQ. The CDR3 is made up of 17 amino acids. V lost 5 bases, J lost 2 bases, and 10 bases stayed unmatched. DNA for the CDR3: TGTGCCAGCAGCTATAATAGCGGGAGTGACTCCAAAAACATTCAGTACTTC. Amino acids: CASSYNSGSDSKNIQYF.

The chain couples TRBV10-3 to TRBJ2-3, with TRBD2 identical over 8 bases. The V gene end was trimmed by 11 bases and the J gene end by 0 bases; junction bases not matched to a gene: 4. This CDR3 has 13 amino acids. Germline V CDR1 and CDR2: ENHRY, SYGVKD. In nucleotides, the CDR3 is TGTGCCGCCCGGGGGGGTAGCACAGATACGCAGTATTTT. Its translation is CAARGGSTDTQYF.

This rearrangement joins TRBV4-1 to TRBJ2-5; D might be TRBD2 (6 bases). The V gene lost 0 bases and the J gene lost 11 bases, with 16 bases spanning the gap. This CDR3 is 14 amino acids long. CDR1 is MGHRA and CDR2 is YSYEKL in the germline V gene. The CDR3 here is CASSQDYDAGRQYF. CDR3 DNA: TGCGCCAGCAGCCAAGATTATGACGCGGGGCGGCAGTACTTC.

This sequence joins TRBV2 and TRBJ1-5, with unresolved D. V was clipped by 0 bases and J by 7 bases, with 7 bases between them. CDR3 length equals 13 residues. CDR1 and CDR2 from the germline V gene are SNHLY and FYNNEI. CDR3 loop: CASSEAVAQPQHF. For the CDR3, the DNA is TGTGCCAGCAGTGAAGCAGTGGCACAGCCCCAGCATTTT. The full variable domain, completed using reference TRBV2 and TRBJ1-5, is EPEVTQTPSHQVTQMGQEVILRCVPISNHLYFYWYRQILGQKVEFLVSFYNNEISEKSEIFDDQFSVERPDGSNFTLKIRSTKLEDSAMYFCASSEAVAQPQHFGDGTRLSIL.

The CDR3: CASSVTGDTDTQYF. The CDR3 coding sequence is TGTGCCAGCAGTGTGACAGGGGACACAGATACGCAGTATTTT. The chain has TRBV6-5 and TRBJ2-3, with 8 bases lining up with TRBD1. CDR3 length equals 14 residues. With 5 bases clipped from V and 2 bases from J, the junction kept 3 bases outside the gene matches. Germline V gene lookup returns CDR1 MNHEY and CDR2 SVGAGI.

The CDR3: CATSRLAGGTDTQYF. The DNA for the CDR3 is TGTGCCACCAGCAGACTCGCCGGGGGCACAGATACGCAGTATTTT. V gene TRBV15 combines with J gene TRBJ2-3; D is possibly TRBD2 (5 bases). V lost 2 bases to trimming and J lost 1 base, with 10 bases between them. Germline V gives CDR1 LNHNV, CDR2 YYDKDF (reference sequence). This CDR3 region has 15 residues.

The rearrangement uses TRBV10-2 and TRBJ2-5, with a tentative D call TRBD2 (6 bases). Germline V CDR1 and CDR2: WSHSY, SAAADI. The V gene lost 3 bases and the J gene lost 4 bases, with 9 bases spanning the gap. The CDR3 is 13 amino acids. The CDR3 is CASSELAPETQYF. CDR3 bases: TGCGCCAGCAGTGAACTAGCCCCAGAGACCCAGTACTTC.

A single count supports this clone. The chain combines TRBV11-2 with TRBJ2-1; TRBD2 matches 9 bases. Germline V CDR1 and CDR2: SGHAT, FQNNGV. The J segment lost 8 bases and the V segment lost 3 bases, leaving 11 bases of the junction unmatched. The CDR3 sequence is 16 residues long. The CDR3 region has the DNA TGTGCCAGCAGCTTCCTTACCGGGACTAGCATCCATGAGCAGTTCTTC. It encodes CASSFLTGTSIHEQFF. The whole variable domain, remainder taken from reference TRBV11-2 and TRBJ2-1, is EAGVAQSPRYKIIEKRQSVAFWCNPISGHATLYWYQQILGQGPKLLIQFQNNGVVDDSQLPKDRFSAERLKGVDSTLKIQPAKLEDSAVYLCASSFLTGTSIHEQFFGPGTRLTVL.

The V and J genes are TRBV7-8 and TRBJ2-2; the match to TRBD1 covers 9 bases. J gave up 6 bases and V 5 bases, and 7 bases lay outside the gene matches. Per the germline V gene, CDR1 is SGHVS and CDR2 is FQNEAQ. The CDR3 is 15 amino acids. CDR3 in DNA: TGTGCCAGCAGCAAACGGACAGGGGATGCCGGGGAGCTGTTTTTT. Protein: CASSKRTGDAGELFF.

The chain carries TRBV6-1 and TRBJ2-1, with 14 bases that match TRBD2. Germline trimming cut 7 bases from V and 10 bases from J; bases unmatched to any gene: 9. The CDR3 extends over 15 amino acids. CDR1 is MNHNS and CDR2 is SASEGT in the germline V gene. The CDR3, as DNA: TGTGCCAGCACCACGGGGACTAGCGGGGGTTGGGAGCAGTTCTTC. Translation gives CASTTGTSGGWEQFF.

The rearrangement joins TRBV5-4 to TRBJ2-2; 12 nucleotides agree with TRBD2. From germline, CDR1 is SGHNT and CDR2 YYREEE (reference sequence). The trim removed 4 bases at V and 0 bases at J, leaving 4 bases unmatched. The CDR3 sequence is 17 residues long. CDR3 DNA sequence: TGTGCCAGCAGCCAAACTAGCGGGGGGACGAACACCGGGGAGCTGTTTTTT. It yields the protein CASSQTSGGTNTGELFF. The whole variable domain, filled in from reference TRBV5-4 and TRBJ2-2, reads ETGVTQSPTHLIKTRGQQVTLRCSSQSGHNTVSWYQQALGQGPQFIFQYYREEENGRGNFPPRFSGLQFPNYSSELNVNALELDDSALYLCASSQTSGGTNTGELFFGEGSRLTVL.

The chain couples TRBV6-5 to TRBJ1-1, with 11 bases aligning to TRBD1. V was clipped by 6 bases and J by 10 bases; unmatched bases: 7. The CDR3 is made up of 13 amino acids. Germline CDR1 and CDR2: MNHEY and SVGAGI. CDR3 DNA: TGTGCCAGCAGGGACAGGGGGCTCGGGTTAGCTTTCTTT. Its protein product is CASRDRGLGLAFF.

In this sample, this clone turned up many times. The chain uses TRBV7-2 and TRBJ2-1; the match to TRBD2 covers 8 bases. The CDR3 runs to 15 residues. Germline lookup yields CDR1 SGHTA and CDR2 FQGNSA. The V gene end was trimmed by 3 bases and the J gene end by 0 bases; junction bases not matched to a gene: 1. The CDR3 DNA follows: TGTGCCAGCAGCTTTAGCGGGAACTCCTACAATGAGCAGTTCTTC. It encodes CASSFSGNSYNEQFF.

The chain is built from TRBV29-1 and TRBJ1-2; TRBD1 is a possible D gene (6 bases). Trimming removed 5 bases at V and 2 bases at J, with 9 bases between. The CDR3 runs to 12 residues. Germline assignment: CDR1 SQVTM and CDR2 ANQGSEA. The CDR3 is CSVSGQNYGYTF. CDR3 DNA: TGCAGCGTTTCAGGACAGAACTATGGCTACACCTTC.

There are a few counts of this clone. Within the sample, other DNA sequences also encode this same CDR3. V gene TRBV7-9 combines with J gene TRBJ2-5; unclear D gene. Between the trimmed V and J ends, which lost 5 bases and 4 bases, there was a span of 5 bases. CDR3 length equals 11 residues. Per the germline V gene, CDR1 is SEHNR and CDR2 is FQNEAQ (reference sequence). The CDR3 reads CASSPGETQYF. The CDR3 nucleotides are TGTGCCAGCAGCCCAGGAGAGACCCAGTACTTC.

This clone was detected once. This chain uses TRBV5-1 with TRBJ2-5, with 9 nucleotides matching TRBD1. Germline V lookup: CDR1 SGHRS, CDR2 YFSETQ. J lost 4 bases, V lost 5 bases, and 12 bases had no gene match. The CDR3 has 16 residues. CDR3 protein: CASRRNRGLSGETQYF. The CDR3 nucleotides are TGCGCCAGCAGAAGGAACAGGGGGCTATCTGGAGAGACCCAGTACTTC.